Given below is one T cell receptor beta chain in context. Its antigen is unidentified. The study sequenced cultured CD4+ T cell DNA using the Oncomine TCR Beta short-read assay. Genomic DNA was taken out of cultured CD4+ T cells by extraction. In TCRdb, the PCR reads were re-called with MiXCR into one record per CDR3 protein. Among some 11,000 distinct CDR3 sequences listed, roughly 30% were seen once. Treatment meaning: roughly ten-day PBMC culture with coronavirus spike peptide pools or control peptides (ViraFEST assay). Researchers collected the unexposed donor's CD4+ T cells before the COVID-19 pandemic (2011-2018). This record comes from a study of vaccination and CD4 T cells after COVID-19. Looking at the study overall: Convalescent patients gave post-COVID blood a median about 95 days post-diagnosis, range 35 to 161.

Trimming took off 1 base at V and 0 bases at J, with 17 bases between the two ends. This CDR3 contains 18 residues. Germline assignment: CDR1 SGHNT and CDR2 YENEEA. The J gene is TRBJ2-3, the V gene TRBV11-3; perhaps TRBD2 as D (6 bases). The sequencing input was CD4+ T cells from blood, cultured in vitro. This TCR was recovered from a human donor in good health. Here the CDR3 reads CASSLASRGGTSTDTQYF. The DNA of the CDR3 is TGTGCCAGCAGCTTAGCATCTCGAGGCGGGACTAGCACAGATACGCAGTATTTT.